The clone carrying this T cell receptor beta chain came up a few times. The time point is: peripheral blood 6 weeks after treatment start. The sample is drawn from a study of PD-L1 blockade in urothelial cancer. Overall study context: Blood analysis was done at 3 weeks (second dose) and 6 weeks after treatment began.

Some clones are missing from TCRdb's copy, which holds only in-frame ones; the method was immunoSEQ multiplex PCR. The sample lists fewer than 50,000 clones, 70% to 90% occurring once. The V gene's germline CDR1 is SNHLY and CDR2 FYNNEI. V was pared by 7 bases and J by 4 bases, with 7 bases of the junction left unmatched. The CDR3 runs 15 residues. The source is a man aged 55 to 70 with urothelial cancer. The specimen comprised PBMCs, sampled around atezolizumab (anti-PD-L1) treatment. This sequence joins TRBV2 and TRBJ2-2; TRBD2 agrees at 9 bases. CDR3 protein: CASTPSGGITGELFF. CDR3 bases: TGTGCCAGCACCCCGAGCGGGGGGATCACCGGGGAGCTGTTTTTT.